The T cell receptor beta chain under discussion was sequenced for a study of cytomegalovirus exposure and HLA in healthy donors. CDR1 SGHTA and CDR2 FQGTGA come from the germline V gene. The length of the CDR3 is 16 residues. Trimming pared 0 bases from V and 4 bases from J, leaving 13 bases between. PCR amplification relied on 60 Vbeta primers (plus 13 Jbeta primers). This table comes from immunoSEQ multiplex PCR, and its TCRdb copy is limited to in-frame clones, with some not included. The sample includes approximately 160,000 clones, roughly 65% of them seen just once. The V call is TRBV7-3, the J call TRBJ2-1; no definite D call. The sequenced sample was PBMCs. This TCR derives from a young woman in good health and CMV-seropositive. The CDR3 reads CASSLTVALAYNEQFF. The CDR3 DNA follows: TGTGCCAGCAGCTTAACCGTAGCTTTAGCTTACAATGAGCAGTTCTTC.